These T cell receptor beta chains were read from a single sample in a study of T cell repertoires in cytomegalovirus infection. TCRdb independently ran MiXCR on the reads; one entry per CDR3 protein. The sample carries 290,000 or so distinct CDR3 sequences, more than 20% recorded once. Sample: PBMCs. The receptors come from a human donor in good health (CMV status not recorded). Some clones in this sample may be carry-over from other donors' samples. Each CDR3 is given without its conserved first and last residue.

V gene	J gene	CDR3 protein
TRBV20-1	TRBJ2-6	SARVGGGGSGANVLT
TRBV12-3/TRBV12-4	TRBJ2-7	ATSRAGGTYEQY
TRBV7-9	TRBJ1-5	ASSRTGDHQPQH
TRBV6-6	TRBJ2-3	ASTRDTDTQY
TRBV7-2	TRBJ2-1	ASSLVTGQRF
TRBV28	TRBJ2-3	ASSPHTGDTQY
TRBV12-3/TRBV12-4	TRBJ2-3	ASSLEARSADTQY
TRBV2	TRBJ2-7	ASMGYEQY
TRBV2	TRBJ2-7	ASGTEYEQY
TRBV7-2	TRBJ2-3	ASSFKGDTQY
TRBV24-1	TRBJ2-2	ATSKTRNANTGELF
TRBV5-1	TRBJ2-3	ASSGSGGATDTQY
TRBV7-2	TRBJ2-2	ASRLGGANTGELF
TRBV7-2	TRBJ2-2	ASSPPVGNTGELF
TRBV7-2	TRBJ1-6	ASSAALKGSSPLH
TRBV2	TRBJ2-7	ASSGAGTGFYEQY
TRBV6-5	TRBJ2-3	ASSYYQEDTQY
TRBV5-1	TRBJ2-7	ASSLGDASYEQY
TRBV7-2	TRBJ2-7	ASSLTSGGGYEQY
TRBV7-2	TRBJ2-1	ASSFRDRIYNEQF
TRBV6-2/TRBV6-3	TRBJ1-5	ASSYSLSAGQSNQPQH
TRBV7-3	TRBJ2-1	ASRGGSNNEQF
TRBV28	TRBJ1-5	ASRDRSSNQPQH
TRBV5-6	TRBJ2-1	ASSPPWGLGEQF
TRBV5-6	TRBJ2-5	ASSDPRVQETQY
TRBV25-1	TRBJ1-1	ASSDPTTGDTEAF
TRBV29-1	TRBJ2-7	SVGGQGAREQY